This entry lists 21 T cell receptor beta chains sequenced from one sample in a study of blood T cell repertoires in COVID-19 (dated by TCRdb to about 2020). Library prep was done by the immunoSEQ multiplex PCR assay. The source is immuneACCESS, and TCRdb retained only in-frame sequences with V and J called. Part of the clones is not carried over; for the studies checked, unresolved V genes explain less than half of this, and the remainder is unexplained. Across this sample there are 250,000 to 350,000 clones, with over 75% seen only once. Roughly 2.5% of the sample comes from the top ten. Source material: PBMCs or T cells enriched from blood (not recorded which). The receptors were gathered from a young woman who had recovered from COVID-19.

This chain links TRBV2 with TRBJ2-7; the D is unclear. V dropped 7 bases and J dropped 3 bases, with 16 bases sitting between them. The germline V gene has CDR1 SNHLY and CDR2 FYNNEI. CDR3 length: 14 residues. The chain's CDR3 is CASNPSTSYYEQYF. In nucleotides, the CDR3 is TGTGCCAGCAACCCCTCAACTTCCTACTACGAGCAGTACTTC.

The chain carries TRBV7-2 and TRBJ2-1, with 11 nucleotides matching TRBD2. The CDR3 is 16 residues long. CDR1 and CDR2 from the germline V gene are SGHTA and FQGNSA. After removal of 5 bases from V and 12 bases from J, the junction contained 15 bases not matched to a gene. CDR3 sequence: CASSRELGLAAQSQFF. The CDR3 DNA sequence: TGTGCCAGCAGCCGGGAGCTGGGACTAGCGGCCCAATCGCAGTTCTTC.

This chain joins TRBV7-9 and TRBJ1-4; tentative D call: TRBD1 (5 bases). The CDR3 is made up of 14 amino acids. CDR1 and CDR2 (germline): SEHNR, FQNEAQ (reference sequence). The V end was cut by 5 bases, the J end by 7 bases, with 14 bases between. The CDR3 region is CASSPGQGAEKLFF. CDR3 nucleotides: TGTGCCAGCAGCCCAGGGCAGGGTGCTGAAAAACTGTTTTTT.

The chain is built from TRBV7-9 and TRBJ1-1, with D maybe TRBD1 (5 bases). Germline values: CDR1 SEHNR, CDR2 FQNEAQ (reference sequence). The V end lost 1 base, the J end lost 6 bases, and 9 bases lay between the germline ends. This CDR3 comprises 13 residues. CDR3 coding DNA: TGTGCCAGCAGCTTAGGGGGCTCGGCTGAAGCTTTCTTT. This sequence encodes CASSLGGSAEAFF.

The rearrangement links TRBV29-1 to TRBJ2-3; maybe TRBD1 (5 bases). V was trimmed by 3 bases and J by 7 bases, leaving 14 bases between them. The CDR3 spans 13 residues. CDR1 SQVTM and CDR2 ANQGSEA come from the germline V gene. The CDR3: CSVEAGRTNTQYF. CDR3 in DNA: TGCAGCGTTGAGGCAGGGCGCACGAATACGCAGTATTTT.

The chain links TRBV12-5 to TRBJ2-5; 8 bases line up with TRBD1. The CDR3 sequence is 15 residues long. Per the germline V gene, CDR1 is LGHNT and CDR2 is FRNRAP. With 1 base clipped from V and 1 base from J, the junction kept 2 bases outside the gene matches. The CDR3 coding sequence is TGTGCTAGTGGTTTGGGACAGGGGCTCCAAGAGACCCAGTACTTC. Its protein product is CASGLGQGLQETQYF.

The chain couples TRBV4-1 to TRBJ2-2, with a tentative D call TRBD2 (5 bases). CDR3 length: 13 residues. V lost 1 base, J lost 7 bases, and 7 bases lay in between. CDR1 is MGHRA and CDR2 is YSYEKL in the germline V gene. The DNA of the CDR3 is TGCGCCAGCAGCCAAGGTCGGGGCGGGGAGCTGTTTTTT. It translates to CASSQGRGGELFF.

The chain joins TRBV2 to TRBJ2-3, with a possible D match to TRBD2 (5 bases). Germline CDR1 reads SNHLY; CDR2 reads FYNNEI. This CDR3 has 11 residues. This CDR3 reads CATGMVNGEYF. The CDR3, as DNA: TGTGCTACGGGGATGGTAAACGGGGAGTATTTT.

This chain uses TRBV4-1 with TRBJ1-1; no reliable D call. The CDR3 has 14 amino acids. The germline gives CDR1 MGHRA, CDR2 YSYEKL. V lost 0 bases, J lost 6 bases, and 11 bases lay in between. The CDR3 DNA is TGCGCCAGCAGCCAAGATCACGGGAGGCCTGAAGCTTTCTTT. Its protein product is CASSQDHGRPEAFF.

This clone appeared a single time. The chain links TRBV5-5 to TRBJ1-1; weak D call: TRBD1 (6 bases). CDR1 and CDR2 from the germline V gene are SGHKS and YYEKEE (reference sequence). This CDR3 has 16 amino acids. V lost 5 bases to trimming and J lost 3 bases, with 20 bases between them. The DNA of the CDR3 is TGTGCCAGCAGTTTTGGACAGTTTTCTGTTGACACTGAAGCTTTCTTT. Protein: CASSFGQFSVDTEAFF.

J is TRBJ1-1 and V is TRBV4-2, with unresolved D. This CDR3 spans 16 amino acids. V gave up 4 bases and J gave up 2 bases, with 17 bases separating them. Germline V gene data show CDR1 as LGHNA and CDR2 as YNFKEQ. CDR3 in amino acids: CASSPSDRRENTEAFF. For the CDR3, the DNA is TGTGCCAGCAGCCCGTCCGATCGGCGGGAAAACACTGAAGCTTTCTTT.

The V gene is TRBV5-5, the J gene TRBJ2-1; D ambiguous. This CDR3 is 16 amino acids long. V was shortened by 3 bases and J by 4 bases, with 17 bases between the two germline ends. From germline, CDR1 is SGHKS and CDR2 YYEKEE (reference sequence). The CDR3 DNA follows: TGTGCCAGCAGCTCACCGACAACCACACCTTACAATGAGCAGTTCTTC. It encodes CASSSPTTTPYNEQFF.

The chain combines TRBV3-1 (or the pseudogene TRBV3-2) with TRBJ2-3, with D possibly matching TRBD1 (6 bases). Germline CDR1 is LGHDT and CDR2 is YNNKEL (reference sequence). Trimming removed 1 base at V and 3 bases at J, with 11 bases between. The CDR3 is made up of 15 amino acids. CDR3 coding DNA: TGTGCCAGCAGCCAAGTTCAGGGGATAACAGATACGCAGTATTTT. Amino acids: CASSQVQGITDTQYF.

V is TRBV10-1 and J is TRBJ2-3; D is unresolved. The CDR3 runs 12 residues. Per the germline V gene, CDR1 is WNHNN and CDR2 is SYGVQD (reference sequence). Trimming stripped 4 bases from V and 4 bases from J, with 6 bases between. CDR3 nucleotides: TGCGCCAGCAGTGTTACGGCAGATACGCAGTATTTT. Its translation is CASSVTADTQYF.

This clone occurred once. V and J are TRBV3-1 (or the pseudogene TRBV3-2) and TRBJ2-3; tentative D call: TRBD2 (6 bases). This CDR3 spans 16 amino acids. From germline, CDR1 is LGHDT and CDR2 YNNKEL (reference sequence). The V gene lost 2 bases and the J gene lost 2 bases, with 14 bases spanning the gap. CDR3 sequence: CASSQRTTSFTDTQYF. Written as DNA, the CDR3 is TGTGCCAGCAGCCAACGGACTACCTCTTTCACAGATACGCAGTATTTT.

Here the CDR3 DNA reads TGTGCCAGCAGCCCAGCGCCGGGAGAATGGGGCTACACCTTC. It codes for CASSPAPGEWGYTF. J is TRBJ1-2 and V is TRBV7-6; unclear D gene. Trimming cost V 5 bases and J 8 bases, with 18 bases left between them. CDR3 length: 14 residues. The germline gives CDR1 SGHVS, CDR2 FNYEAQ.

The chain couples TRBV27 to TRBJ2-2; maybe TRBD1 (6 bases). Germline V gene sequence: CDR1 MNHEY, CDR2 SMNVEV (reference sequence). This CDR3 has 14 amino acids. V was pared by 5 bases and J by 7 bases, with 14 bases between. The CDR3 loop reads CASSKQGNGGELFF. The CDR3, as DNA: TGTGCCAGCAGTAAACAGGGTAACGGCGGGGAGCTGTTTTTT.

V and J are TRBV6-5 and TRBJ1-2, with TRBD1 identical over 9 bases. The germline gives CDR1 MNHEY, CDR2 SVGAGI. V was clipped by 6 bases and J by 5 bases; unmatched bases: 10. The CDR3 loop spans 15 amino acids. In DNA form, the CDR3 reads TGTGCCAGCAGAGTCACAGGGGGCGCGGGGTATGGCTACACCTTC. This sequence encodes CASRVTGGAGYGYTF.

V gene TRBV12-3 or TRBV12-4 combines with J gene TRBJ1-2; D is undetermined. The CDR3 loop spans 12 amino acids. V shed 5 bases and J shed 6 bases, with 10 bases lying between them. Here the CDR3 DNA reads TGTGCCAGCAGTGTAGGGAGGGATGGCTACACCTTC. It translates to CASSVGRDGYTF.

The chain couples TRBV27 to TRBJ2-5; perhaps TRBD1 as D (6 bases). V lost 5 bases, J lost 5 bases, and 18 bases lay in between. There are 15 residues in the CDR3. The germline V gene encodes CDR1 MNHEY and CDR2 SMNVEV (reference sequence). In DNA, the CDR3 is TGTGCCAGCAGTCCCCACCCTGCAGGGGTCGAGACCCAGTACTTC. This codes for CASSPHPAGVETQYF.

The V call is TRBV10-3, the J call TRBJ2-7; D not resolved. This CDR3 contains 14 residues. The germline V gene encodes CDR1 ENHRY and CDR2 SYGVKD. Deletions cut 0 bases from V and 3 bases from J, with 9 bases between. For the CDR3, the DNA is TGTGCCATCAGTGAGTCGAGGTCGGACTACGAGCAGTACTTC. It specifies CAISESRSDYEQYF.